One and the same sample provided the 17 T cell receptor beta chains below, sequenced in a study of blood T cells in healthy people across ages. A second roughly 6 to 12 cycle PCR used barcoded and J-beta primers. TCRdb recomputed calls from the 5' RACE reads with MiXCR, one row per CDR3 protein. This sample has nearly 800,000 distinct CDR3 sequences, with 56% found just once. The sample consisted of blood. Every receptor here comes from a man aged 40-55 years in good health.

In this sample, this clonotype turned up a few times. This could be a read error, since a much larger clone is one nucleotide away. The J gene is TRBJ2-1, the V gene TRBV29-1; D call uncertain. The J call may not be correct, given that the DNA end is closer to TRBJ2-7. The CDR3 spans 14 residues. The V gene's germline CDR1 is SQVTM and CDR2 ANQGSEA. In nucleotides, the CDR3 is TGCAGCCTTAGATCCGGAACAATCTACAATGAGCAGTACTTC. Protein: CSLRSGTIYNEQYF.

The chain links TRBV21-1 to TRBJ2-7; TRBD1 reflects the table's D call only, with no check against the DNA. TRBV21-1 is designated a pseudogene. The CDR3 is 17 amino acids. The DNA of the CDR3 is TGTGCCAGCAGTAGGTGGAACCGGGACAGGGCCACGTACGAGCAGTACTTC. Translated: CASSRWNRDRATYEQYF.

This clonotype was picked up a small number of times. This chain connects TRBV7-9 to TRBJ1-3, with TRBD1 matching over 8 bases. Germline CDR1 and CDR2: SEHNR and FQNEAQ (reference sequence). Trimming removed 3 bases from V and 6 bases from J; junction bases left unmatched: 19. The CDR3 is 19 amino acids. The CDR3 spells CASSFPDRGGAAVQNTIYF. In DNA, the CDR3 is TGTGCCAGCAGCTTCCCCGACAGGGGCGGAGCGGCCGTCCAAAACACCATATATTTT.

This chain joins TRBV5-5 and TRBJ1-2; D possibly corresponds to TRBD1 (6 bases). Germline-derived CDR1 and CDR2 are SGHKS and YYEKEE (reference sequence). Trimming shortened V by 1 base and J by 4 bases, and 14 bases separated the two germline ends. This CDR3 has 15 residues. Written as DNA, the CDR3 is TGTGCCAGCAGCTTGAGGGGGGACCCCCCCTATGGCTACACCTTC. The encoded protein is CASSLRGDPPYGYTF.

The table lists this clonotype with a few counts. The V call is TRBV6-2 or TRBV6-3, the J call TRBJ2-5; TRBD2 matches 7 bases. The last part of the DNA fits TRBJ2-7 better; the J call may be wrong. This CDR3 contains 13 residues. CDR1 and CDR2 (germline): MNHEY, SVGEGT. CDR3 bases: TGTGCCAGCAGGCAAACTAGCGCGTACGAGCAGTACTTC. This gives the protein CASRQTSAYEQYF.

CDR3 sequence (DNA): TGCGCCAGCAGCCAAGATCGTCTAGCAAATGAGCAGTTCTTC. Translation gives CASSQDRLANEQFF. The rearrangement joins TRBV4-3 to TRBJ2-1, with D maybe TRBD2 (5 bases). The V end was cut by 0 bases, the J end by 7 bases, with 10 bases between. The CDR3 has 14 residues. CDR1 is LGHNA and CDR2 is YSLEER in the germline V gene.

This chain joins TRBV11-2 and TRBJ2-7; TRBD1 is a possible D gene (5 bases). There are 14 residues in the CDR3. Between the trimmed V and J ends, which lost 2 bases and 10 bases, there was a span of 18 bases. Germline CDR1 and CDR2: SGHAT and FQNNGV. CDR3 nucleotide sequence: TGTGCCAGCAGCTTATCAGGGTTTAGTAAAACCCAGTACTTC. It codes for CASSLSGFSKTQYF. Complete variable domain (other parts from reference TRBV11-2 and TRBJ2-7): EAGVAQSPRYKIIEKRQSVAFWCNPISGHATLYWYQQILGQGPKLLIQFQNNGVVDDSQLPKDRFSAERLKGVDSTLKIQPAKLEDSAVYLCASSLSGFSKTQYFGPGTRLTVT.

This chain uses TRBV29-1 with TRBJ1-2; perhaps TRBD1 as D (6 bases). Germline V gene data show CDR1 as SQVTM and CDR2 as ANQGSEA. The CDR3 has 12 residues. Trimming stripped 4 bases from V and 4 bases from J, with 10 bases between. This CDR3 reads CSVGGALYGYTF. CDR3 coding DNA: TGCAGCGTTGGGGGGGCTCTCTATGGCTACACCTTC.

This clonotype came up once. A read error is possible here, since a much larger clone lies one base away. The chain recombines TRBV7-9 with TRBJ2-3, with 7 bases fitting TRBD1. Germline lookup yields CDR1 SEHNR and CDR2 FQNEAQ (reference sequence). CDR3 length: 15 residues. V shed 4 bases, J shed 0 bases, and the junction held 4 bases outside the gene matches. CDR3 nucleotide sequence: TGTGCCAGCAGCTGGGGGACAGCTAGCACAGATACGCAGTATTTT. It is translated as CASSWGTASTDTQYF.

This chain joins TRBV28 and TRBJ2-3; TRBD1 agrees at 7 bases. Germline V CDR1 and CDR2: MDHEN, SYDVKM. V lost 5 bases to trimming and J lost 10 bases; unmatched junction nucleotides: 15. There are 15 residues in the CDR3. CDR3 loop: CASSQGTVPSEAQYF. The CDR3 nucleotides are TGTGCCAGCAGTCAAGGGACAGTTCCTTCTGAAGCGCAGTATTTT.

This clonotype was detected a few times. V is TRBV29-1 and J is TRBJ2-1, with 11 bases that match TRBD2. V shed 4 bases, J shed 4 bases, and the junction held 3 bases outside the gene matches. Germline V gene lookup returns CDR1 SQVTM and CDR2 ANQGSEA. The length of the CDR3 is 14 residues. The CDR3 DNA sequence: TGCAGCGTTGCCCTAGCGGGAGGATACAATGAGCAGTTCTTC. Its protein is CSVALAGGYNEQFF.

Only one count was recorded for this clonotype. The chain joins TRBV4-2 to TRBJ2-4; D ambiguous. With 4 bases removed from V and 9 bases from J, the gap between germline ends came to 16 bases. This CDR3 has 14 amino acids. Germline CDR1 and CDR2: LGHNA and YNFKEQ. The CDR3 region is CASSPRKGVSIQYF. The DNA of the CDR3 is TGTGCCAGCAGCCCAAGGAAAGGCGTTAGCATTCAGTACTTC.

This clonotype was observed many times. This may come from a read error, since a much larger clone is one base off. The CDR3: CASSLGPASYEQYF. The CDR3, as DNA: TGTGCCAGCAGCTTAGGTCCGGCTTCCTACGAGCAGTACTTC. This chain connects TRBV13 to TRBJ2-7; D not certain. V dropped 0 bases and J dropped 1 base, with 7 bases sitting between them. The V gene's germline CDR1 is PRHDT and CDR2 FYEKMQ (reference sequence). The CDR3 covers 14 residues.

CDR3 sequence reads: CSAPPGLDSTDTQYF. CDR3 bases: TGCAGTGCTCCACCGGGACTAGACAGCACAGATACGCAGTATTTT. The rearrangement joins TRBV20-1 to TRBJ2-3, with 8 bases identical to TRBD2. V was pared by 5 bases and J by 0 bases, with 7 bases of the junction left unmatched. The CDR3 contains 15 residues. Germline-derived CDR1 and CDR2 are DFQATT and SNEGSKA (reference sequence).

Concerning this clonotype itself: This could be a read error, since a much larger clone is one nucleotide away. This sequence joins TRBV10-3 and TRBJ2-7; 7 nucleotides align to TRBD2. Trimming removed 6 bases from V and 5 bases from J; junction bases left unmatched: 10. The CDR3 sequence is 14 residues long. CDR1 is ENHRY, CDR2 SYGVKD, per germline. CDR3 in amino acids: CAIRGGSSGHEQYF. CDR3 coding DNA: TGTGCCATCAGGGGAGGGTCCTCAGGCCACGAGCAGTACTTC.

The genes are TRBV6-5 and TRBJ1-1; TRBD1 matches 8 bases. In germline, CDR1 is MNHEY, CDR2 SVGAGI. CDR3 length: 15 residues. Trimming at V came to 2 bases and at J to 1 base, leaving 3 bases not matched to a gene. The CDR3 reads CASSYTGTGNTEAFF. The CDR3 DNA reads as TGTGCCAGCAGTTACACTGGGACAGGGAACACTGAAGCTTTCTTT.

On this clonotype itself: At one of its ends the junction is not consistent with the germline gene, which may arise from a read error. This chain uses TRBV7-9 with TRBJ2-1; possible D gene TRBD1, 6 bases. Germline V gene data show CDR1 as SEHNR and CDR2 as FQNEAQ (reference sequence). The CDR3 has 15 residues. This CDR3 reads CASSEQGPSYNEQFF. The DNA for the CDR3 is TGTGCCAGCAGCGAACAGGGCCCCTCCTACAATGAACAGTTCTTC.